The 32 T cell receptor beta chains below all came from one sample that was sequenced in a study of blood T cell repertoires in COVID-19. The repertoire was sequenced with immunoSEQ multiplex PCR; TCRdb's copy has only in-frame clones and lacks some. Here the sample spans approximately 250,000 clones, approximately 90% being singletons. Sequencing input: PBMCs or T cells enriched from blood (not recorded which). The receptors were gathered from a woman aged 60-75 years in a cohort exposed to, infected with or recovered from COVID-19 (not recorded which).

This clone was recorded once. V is TRBV28 and J is TRBJ2-1; 7 bases line up with TRBD2. The CDR3 has 15 residues. CDR1 is MDHEN, CDR2 SYDVKM, per germline. J gave up 4 bases and V 1 base, and 4 bases lay outside the gene matches. The CDR3 bases are TGTGCCAGCAGTTTATCCCTAGCGGATTACAATGAGCAGTTCTTC. Protein product: CASSLSLADYNEQFF.

The chain has TRBV7-9 and TRBJ2-5; 8 bases match TRBD2. The germline V gene encodes CDR1 SEHNR and CDR2 FQNEAQ (reference sequence). V lost 5 bases to trimming and J lost 7 bases; unmatched junction nucleotides: 0. This CDR3 comprises 11 residues. The CDR3 DNA reads TGTGCCAGCAGCCGGGAGGGGACCCAGTACTTC. This translates into CASSREGTQYF.

The J gene is TRBJ2-7, the V gene TRBV7-6, with TRBD1 matching over 7 bases. CDR1 and CDR2 from the germline V gene are SGHVS and FNYEAQ. CDR3 length equals 15 residues. V trimming: 4 bases; J trimming: 2 bases; junction bases outside the gene matches: 8. The CDR3 sequence is CASSSYRDRPYEQYF. CDR3 in DNA: TGTGCCAGCAGCTCCTACCGGGACAGACCCTACGAGCAGTACTTC.

This clone was observed once. The V and J genes are TRBV19 and TRBJ2-1; no clear D gene. V dropped 3 bases and J dropped 3 bases, with 9 bases sitting between them. Germline V gene data show CDR1 as LNHDA and CDR2 as SQIVND (reference sequence). This CDR3 spans 14 amino acids. The CDR3 loop is CASSMGPYYNEQFF. In DNA, the CDR3 is TGTGCCAGTAGTATGGGCCCCTACTACAATGAGCAGTTCTTC.

The chain is built from TRBV6-1 and TRBJ2-1; 9 nucleotides align to TRBD1. Germline V gene sequence: CDR1 MNHNS, CDR2 SASEGT. Trimming at V came to 2 bases and at J to 7 bases, leaving 6 bases not matched to a gene. The CDR3 extends over 15 amino acids. This chain's CDR3 is CASSEYGQGTNEQFF. CDR3 in DNA: TGTGCCAGCAGTGAATATGGACAGGGGACAAATGAGCAGTTCTTC.

The chain uses TRBV5-1 and TRBJ1-6, with D possibly TRBD1 on 5 matching bases. V was shortened by 4 bases and J by 0 bases, with 17 bases between the two germline ends. CDR1 SGHRS and CDR2 YFSETQ come from the germline V gene. This CDR3 has 18 amino acids. Written as DNA, the CDR3 is TGCGCCAGCAGCCGTTATGACCGGGGGAGCTCCTATAATTCACCCCTCCACTTT. Protein product: CASSRYDRGSSYNSPLHF.

The chain is built from TRBV15 and TRBJ2-3, with TRBD2 as a possible D gene (6 bases). This CDR3 spans 15 amino acids. V dropped 5 bases and J dropped 0 bases, with 12 bases sitting between them. The germline V gene encodes CDR1 LNHNV and CDR2 YYDKDF (reference sequence). The DNA for the CDR3 is TGTGCCACCAGCCACGGGCGGGGAAGCACAGATACGCAGTATTTT. It encodes CATSHGRGSTDTQYF.

This sequence joins TRBV6-4 and TRBJ2-6, with D perhaps matching TRBD1 (6 bases). Trimming removed 0 bases from V and 17 bases from J, with 20 bases in between. The CDR3 contains 15 residues. CDR1 is MRHNA and CDR2 is SNTAGT in the germline V gene. The CDR3, as DNA: TGTGCCAGCAGTGACTCGAGAGGGAAGGACAGTACAATGACTTTC. Protein sequence: CASSDSRGKDSTMTF.

Remarks on this clone: One end of the junction varies from germline; a read error may be responsible. This chain connects TRBV7-7 to TRBJ2-7; D ambiguous. Germline CDR1 reads SSHAT; CDR2 reads FNYEAQ (reference sequence). The CDR3 has 14 amino acids. The CDR3 DNA is TGTGCTAGCAGCCCCGACTGGGTCTCTAGCGAGCAGTACTTC. It encodes CASSPDWVSSEQYF.

This chain uses TRBV30 with TRBJ2-7; 11 bases match TRBD1. Trimming removed 2 bases from V and 6 bases from J; junction bases left unmatched: 9. The CDR3 is 15 amino acids. Germline V gene sequence: CDR1 GTSNPN, CDR2 SVGIG (reference sequence). CDR3 loop: CAWSSPGTGGFEQYF. DNA of the CDR3: TGTGCCTGGAGTTCACCCGGGACAGGGGGGTTCGAGCAGTACTTC. Complete variable domain (other parts from reference TRBV30 and TRBJ2-7): SQTIHQWPATLVQPVGSPLSLECTVEGTSNPNLYWYRQAAGRGLQLLFYSVGIGQISSEVPQNLSASRPQDRQFILSSKKLLLSDSGFYLCAWSSPGTGGFEQYFGPGTRLTVT.

The rearrangement uses TRBV19 and TRBJ2-2; TRBD1 is a possible D gene (6 bases). The CDR3 is made up of 15 amino acids. With 1 base removed from V and 5 bases from J, the gap between germline ends came to 11 bases. Germline CDR1 LNHDA, CDR2 SQIVND (reference sequence). This CDR3 is CASSIGGRGTGELFF. As DNA, the CDR3 is TGTGCCAGTAGTATAGGGGGCAGGGGAACCGGGGAGCTGTTTTTT.

V gene TRBV4-3 combines with J gene TRBJ2-7, with 12 bases aligning to TRBD2. Germline V CDR1 and CDR2: LGHNA, YSLEER. With 3 bases clipped from V and 2 bases from J, the junction kept 2 bases outside the gene matches. The CDR3 contains 15 residues. The CDR3 spells CASSQLAGGTYEQYF. The CDR3 DNA reads as TGCGCCAGCAGCCAGCTAGCGGGAGGGACCTACGAGCAGTACTTC.

V is TRBV30 and J is TRBJ1-6; 10 nucleotides align to TRBD1. Losses at the gene ends were 5 bases for V and 7 bases for J; bases not matched to a gene: 5. The CDR3 is made up of 14 amino acids. The germline CDR1 and CDR2 sequences are GTSNPN and SVGIG (reference sequence). CDR3 residues: CAWGPGQGNSPLHF. The CDR3 DNA sequence: TGTGCCTGGGGTCCGGGACAGGGGAATTCACCCCTCCACTTT.

In this sample, this clone turned up many times. CDR3 bases: TGTGCCAGCAAGCCAGCGGATCTCTACGAGCAGTACTTC. Translated: CASKPADLYEQYF. V and J are TRBV27 and TRBJ2-7; D might be TRBD2 (5 bases). Germline assignment: CDR1 MNHEY and CDR2 SMNVEV (reference sequence). V lost 7 bases and J 3 bases, leaving 13 bases between the germline ends. CDR3 length equals 13 residues.

This chain connects TRBV5-1 to TRBJ1-3, with 7 bases identical to TRBD1. The CDR3 extends over 14 amino acids. V was pared by 4 bases and J by 4 bases, with 5 bases of the junction left unmatched. Germline V gene data show CDR1 as SGHRS and CDR2 as YFSETQ. The CDR3 reads CASSQGGEGNTIYF. The CDR3 DNA reads as TGCGCCAGCAGCCAAGGGGGCGAGGGAAACACCATATATTTT.

V is TRBV2 and J is TRBJ2-1; 11 bases are a match to TRBD2. The CDR3 contains 15 residues. V lost 6 bases, J lost 5 bases, and 6 bases stayed unmatched. Per germline, CDR1 SNHLY and CDR2 FYNNEI. CDR3: CASRWGLAANNEQFF. In DNA form, the CDR3 reads TGTGCCAGCAGGTGGGGACTAGCGGCTAACAATGAGCAGTTCTTC.

The genes are TRBV14 and TRBJ2-1; 9 nucleotides agree with TRBD1. With V trimmed by 1 base and J by 2 bases, 3 bases remained unmatched. The CDR3 contains 16 residues. CDR1 is SGHDN, CDR2 FVKESK, per germline. CDR3 amino acids: CASSQGTGDTYNEQFF. The DNA for the CDR3 is TGTGCCAGCAGCCAAGGGACAGGGGACACCTACAATGAGCAGTTCTTC.

The rearrangement uses TRBV7-9 and TRBJ2-7, with D unresolved. Trimming removed 5 bases from V and 5 bases from J, with 10 bases in between. Germline values: CDR1 SEHNR, CDR2 FQNEAQ (reference sequence). The CDR3 consists of 12 residues. CDR3 residues: CASSPGLHEQYF. The CDR3 DNA reads TGTGCCAGCAGCCCAGGATTGCACGAGCAGTACTTC.

This chain uses TRBV6-4 with TRBJ2-2; D perhaps matches TRBD1 (5 bases). Per the germline V gene, CDR1 is MRHNA and CDR2 is SNTAGT. The V end lost 4 bases, the J end lost 5 bases, and 14 bases lay between the germline ends. The CDR3 contains 15 residues. CDR3 DNA sequence: TGTGCCAGCAGTGTGGAACCAGGGAATACCGGGGAGCTGTTTTTT. It codes for CASSVEPGNTGELFF.

This chain connects TRBV2 to TRBJ2-5; possibly TRBD2 for D (6 bases). Germline assignment: CDR1 SNHLY and CDR2 FYNNEI. Deletions cut 2 bases from V and 4 bases from J, with 20 bases between. The CDR3 consists of 17 residues. CDR3 loop: CASSEPPFGAGRETQYF. CDR3 DNA: TGTGCCAGCAGTGAACCCCCTTTTGGGGCGGGGCGAGAGACCCAGTACTTC.

J is TRBJ2-1 and V is TRBV24-1, with a tentative D call TRBD1 (6 bases). CDR3 length: 15 residues. Trimming shortened V by 4 bases and J by 5 bases, and 14 bases separated the two germline ends. The germline gives CDR1 KGHDR, CDR2 SFDVKD. CDR3 nucleotide sequence: TGTGCCACCAGTGACCTCGGACAGCCGCACAATGAGCAGTTCTTC. Residues: CATSDLGQPHNEQFF.

This clone was seen once. CDR3 in amino acids: CASSIARDRSQHF. The CDR3 DNA reads TGTGCCAGTAGTATAGCCAGGGACAGATCCCAGCATTTT. The V and J genes are TRBV19 and TRBJ1-5; the match to TRBD1 covers 7 bases. CDR1 and CDR2 (germline): LNHDA, SQIVND (reference sequence). The CDR3 length is 13 residues. J lost 11 bases, V lost 1 base, and 5 bases had no gene match.

The chain links TRBV29-1 to TRBJ2-3, with D maybe TRBD2 (5 bases). V was pared by 8 bases and J by 4 bases, with 13 bases between. Germline CDR1 and CDR2: SQVTM and ANQGSEA. The CDR3 contains 12 residues. The CDR3 here is CSSWAGPDTQYF. The CDR3 DNA reads TGCAGCTCCTGGGCGGGCCCAGATACGCAGTATTTT.

This sequence joins TRBV7-3 and TRBJ2-1; TRBD2 agrees at 8 bases. Germline V CDR1 and CDR2: SGHTA, FQGTGA. V was clipped by 5 bases and J by 6 bases; unmatched bases: 9. This CDR3 comprises 15 residues. The DNA of the CDR3 is TGTGCCAGCAGCCCCAGCGGGAGAGTGTCCAATGAGCAGTTCTTC. Translating gives CASSPSGRVSNEQFF.

This clone was detected only a few times. The chain is built from TRBV9 and TRBJ2-3, with D possibly TRBD1 on 5 matching bases. Trimming pared 6 bases from V and 2 bases from J, leaving 16 bases between. In germline, CDR1 is SGDLS, CDR2 YYNGEE. The CDR3 is 15 residues long. CDR3 sequence reads: CASTVTALPTDTQYF. In DNA form, the CDR3 reads TGTGCCAGCACCGTGACAGCACTGCCCACAGATACGCAGTATTTT.

The chain combines TRBV11-2 with TRBJ2-4; 7 nucleotides match TRBD2. The CDR3 is 15 residues long. The V gene end was trimmed by 4 bases and the J gene end by 0 bases; junction bases not matched to a gene: 3. Germline V gene data show CDR1 as SGHAT and CDR2 as FQNNGV. The CDR3 loop is CASSSPGGAKNIQYF. The DNA of the CDR3 is TGTGCCAGCAGCTCCCCGGGAGGAGCCAAAAACATTCAGTACTTC.

CDR3 in amino acids: CASSAGPGSGRTGELFF. CDR3 bases: TGTGCCAGCAGCGCGGGCCCCGGGAGCGGGCGGACCGGGGAGCTGTTTTTT. The chain is built from TRBV7-3 and TRBJ2-2, with D maybe TRBD2 (6 bases). V gave up 5 bases and J gave up 5 bases, with 21 bases separating them. This CDR3 contains 17 residues. Germline lookup yields CDR1 SGHTA and CDR2 FQGTGA.

This clone showed up just once. The DNA of the CDR3 is TGTGCCAGCAGCCCCGGGACTAGCGGGTACGGCTACGAGCAGTACTTC. Encoded protein: CASSPGTSGYGYEQYF. The genes are TRBV11-2 and TRBJ2-7; 12 nucleotides agree with TRBD2. Germline CDR1 SGHAT, CDR2 FQNNGV. This CDR3 comprises 16 residues. The V gene end was trimmed by 5 bases and the J gene end by 3 bases; junction bases not matched to a gene: 8. Using reference TRBV11-2 and TRBJ2-7 for the parts outside the CDR3, the full variable domain is EAGVAQSPRYKIIEKRQSVAFWCNPISGHATLYWYQQILGQGPKLLIQFQNNGVVDDSQLPKDRFSAERLKGVDSTLKIQPAKLEDSAVYLCASSPGTSGYGYEQYFGPGTRLTVT.

The chain recombines TRBV9 with TRBJ2-3; D is possibly TRBD1 (6 bases). The CDR3 is made up of 16 amino acids. The germline CDR1 and CDR2 sequences are SGDLS and YYNGEE. Trimming took off 5 bases at V and 6 bases at J, with 22 bases between the two ends. The CDR3 DNA reads as TGTGCCAGCAGGGGGACACGCGGAAAGTACGGGGATACGCAGTATTTT. Residues: CASRGTRGKYGDTQYF. Variable domain in full (rest from reference TRBV9 and TRBJ2-3): DSGVTQTPKHLITATGQRVTLRCSPRSGDLSVYWYQQSLDQGLQFLIQYYNGEERAKGNILERFSAQQFPDLHSELNLSSLELGDSALYFCASRGTRGKYGDTQYFGPGTRLTVL.

The gene calls are TRBV9 and TRBJ1-1; D call uncertain. CDR3 length equals 14 residues. V was cut by 3 bases and J by 0 bases, with 9 bases left in between. Germline V CDR1 and CDR2: SGDLS, YYNGEE. The CDR3 is CASSAAVMNTEAFF. The CDR3 region has the DNA TGTGCCAGCAGCGCGGCGGTTATGAACACTGAAGCTTTCTTT.

V usage is TRBV3-1 (or the pseudogene TRBV3-2) and J usage is TRBJ1-1; 9 nucleotides line up with TRBD1. Germline CDR1 LGHDT, CDR2 YNNKEL (reference sequence). The CDR3 sequence is 15 residues long. Trimming cost V 4 bases and J 5 bases; bases outside gene matches: 8. CDR3 coding DNA: TGTGCCAGCAGCCTTGTAAACAGGGGGCCAACTGAAGCTTTCTTT. As protein: CASSLVNRGPTEAFF.

This chain links TRBV7-9 with TRBJ2-1, with 9 positions matching TRBD2. The V and J ends lost 4 bases and 1 base, in that order; junction bases with no gene match: 2. The germline CDR1 and CDR2 sequences are SEHNR and FQNEAQ (reference sequence). This CDR3 contains 15 residues. The CDR3 DNA reads TGTGCCAGCAGCTACCTAGCGGGGTCCTACAATGAGCAGTTCTTC. Its translation: CASSYLAGSYNEQFF. The whole variable domain, remainder taken from reference TRBV7-9 and TRBJ2-1, is DTGVSQNPRHKITKRGQNVTFRCDPISEHNRLYWYRQTLGQGPEFLTYFQNEAQLEKSRLLSDRFSAERPKGSFSTLEIQRTEQGDSAMYLCASSYLAGSYNEQFFGPGTRLTVL.